This T cell receptor beta chain was observed in a study of T cells in localized non-small cell lung cancer. The CDR3 is 15 amino acids. V dropped 0 bases and J dropped 3; count of bases not matched to a gene: 1. Germline CDR1 SGDLS, CDR2 YYNGEE. The table came from immunoSEQ multiplex PCR; TCRdb's copy has only in-frame clones and leaves some out. The repertoire holds 6,000 or so clones, with approximately 24% as singletons. This clone came up a few times. The clonotype was recovered from a female donor over 55 with stage I lung adenocarcinoma. The V call is TRBV9, the J call TRBJ2-1; TRBD2 agrees at 9 bases. The material sequenced was lung tumor tissue, taken before any cancer treatment. For the CDR3, the DNA is TGTGCCAGCAGCGTAGGACTAGCGGACTACAATGAGCAGTTCTTC. As protein: CASSVGLADYNEQFF.